The clone carrying this TCR beta chain was detected a few times. The antigen is undetermined. Vbeta (60) and Jbeta (13) primers were used in the PCR. The data were produced by immunoSEQ multiplex PCR, yet TCRdb's version contains in-frame clones alone and is incomplete. The data contain about 170,000 clones, approximately 80% of them singletons. These data originate in a study of cytomegalovirus exposure and HLA in healthy donors. Study-wide results and caveats: Using the classifier, cytomegalovirus status was reportedly diagnosed with high specificity and sensitivity. The dataset shows that most TCR sequences were rare, while some public TCRs occurred in many donors. By HLA locus, TCR association rates varied in a later analysis, with DRB1 showing the most and HLA-C the fewest.

The TCR comes from a woman aged 50 to 65 in good health and CMV-seropositive. The specimen sequenced was PBMCs.

DNA for the CDR3: TGTGCCAGCAGCCCGCTGGGGTGGACAGGAGAATACGAGCAGTACTTC. Protein: CASSPLGWTGEYEQYF. V is TRBV14 and J is TRBJ2-7; 7 bases fit TRBD1. J gave up 4 bases and V 4 bases, and 13 bases lay outside the gene matches. Germline values: CDR1 SGHDN, CDR2 FVKESK. The length of the CDR3 is 16 residues. Together with reference TRBV14 and TRBJ2-7, the CDR3 gives the full variable domain: EAGVTQFPSHSVIEKGQTVTLRCDPISGHDNLYWYRRVMGKEIKFLLHFVKESKQDESGMPNNRFLAERTGGTYSTLKVQPAELEDSGVYFCASSPLGWTGEYEQYFGPGTRLTVT.